This TCR beta chain is drawn from a study of cytomegalovirus exposure and HLA in healthy donors. Regarding the study as a whole: Upon later analysis, HLA-associated TCR beta chains proved more clonally expanded than other, equally common chains. For most TCR beta V segments, an earlier analysis put the productive rate at about 87% or about 30% of the time.

Use of 60 Vbeta and 13 Jbeta primers characterized the PCR. TCRdb keeps only in-frame clones here, not all; method: immunoSEQ multiplex PCR. The sample carries around 100,000 clones, 70% recorded once. The germline CDR1 and CDR2 sequences are DFQATT and SNEGSKA (reference sequence). The CDR3 covers 11 residues. This clone was picked up one time. What it binds is unknown. The chain recombines TRBV20-1 with TRBJ2-1; D remains ambiguous. The clonotype was recovered from a man aged 40-50 years in good health and CMV-seropositive. Input material: PBMCs. CDR3 amino acids: CSTPARDEQFF. In nucleotides, the CDR3 is TGCAGCACTCCCGCCCGGGATGAGCAGTTCTTC.